The 9 T cell receptor beta chains below all came from one sample that was sequenced in a study of technical replicates of blood from a handful of donors. The assay was immunoSEQ multiplex PCR, and TCRdb's table has in-frame clones only and misses some. The table records about 98,000 clones, approximately 95% of them present only once. Sequencing was performed on T cells isolated from PBMCs. The receptor source for this set is a human donor in good health.

The chain couples TRBV28 to TRBJ2-2, with 12 nucleotides matching TRBD2. Germline values: CDR1 MDHEN, CDR2 SYDVKM. With 5 bases clipped from V and 6 bases from J, the junction kept 4 bases outside the gene matches. The CDR3 is 15 amino acids. CDR3 loop: CASSPPSGRAGELFF. The CDR3 nucleotides are TGTGCCAGCAGTCCGCCTAGCGGGAGGGCCGGGGAGCTGTTTTTT.

This chain links TRBV11-2 with TRBJ2-1; 8 positions match TRBD2. J gave up 9 bases and V 0 bases, and 4 bases lay outside the gene matches. The germline gives CDR1 SGHAT, CDR2 FQNNGV. The length of the CDR3 is 14 residues. The CDR3 sequence is CASSLDRGGSEQFF. DNA for the CDR3: TGTGCCAGCAGCTTAGACCGGGGGGGGTCTGAGCAGTTCTTC.

The chain couples TRBV6-5 to TRBJ1-5, with D uncertain. The V gene lost 0 bases and the J gene lost 4 bases, with 7 bases spanning the gap. The CDR3 covers 14 residues. Looked up from germline, CDR1 is MNHEY and CDR2 is SVGAGI. CDR3 loop: CASSYSAVNQPQHF. DNA of the CDR3: TGTGCCAGCAGTTACTCTGCAGTGAATCAGCCCCAGCATTTT.

The V call is TRBV11-3, the J call TRBJ2-7; D might be TRBD2 (5 bases). CDR1 is SGHNT, CDR2 YENEEA, per germline. The CDR3 runs 13 residues. V lost 5 bases and J 5 bases, leaving 13 bases between the germline ends. In DNA, the CDR3 is TGTGCCAGCAGCCCCCATCGGGGAGACGAGCAGTACTTC. Protein product: CASSPHRGDEQYF.

The rearrangement links TRBV18 to TRBJ1-3; weak D call: TRBD1 (5 bases). V lost 0 bases and J lost 0, with 12 bases in between. CDR3 length: 17 amino acids. Germline values: CDR1 KGHSH, CDR2 LQKENI. The CDR3 reads CASSPPRQSFSGNTIYF. In DNA form, the CDR3 reads TGTGCCAGCTCACCACCTCGACAGAGTTTCTCTGGAAACACCATATATTTT.

CDR3 amino acids: CASSPIEETQYF. CDR3 bases: TGTGCCAGCAGCCCAATAGAAGAGACCCAGTACTTC. The gene calls are TRBV7-9 and TRBJ2-5; D is unresolved. Trimming removed 5 bases at V and 3 bases at J, with 7 bases between. Germline V lookup: CDR1 SEHNR, CDR2 FQNEAQ (reference sequence). The CDR3 is 12 amino acids.

The CDR3, as DNA: TGTGCTAGTGGTTTGGTCCTCTCAACGACTAGCGGGAGGGTCGAGATCTACGAGCAGTACTTC. It is translated as CASGLVLSTTSGRVEIYEQYF. The V and J genes are TRBV12-5 and TRBJ2-7; 14 nucleotides line up with TRBD2. Germline V gene sequence: CDR1 LGHNT, CDR2 FRNRAP. The V and J ends lost 0 bases and 3 bases, in that order; junction bases with no gene match: 16. The length of the CDR3 is 21 residues.

The chain carries TRBV27 and TRBJ1-5; the match to TRBD1 covers 8 bases. The CDR3 length is 16 residues. Losses at the gene ends were 2 bases for V and 1 base for J; bases not matched to a gene: 4. CDR1 and CDR2 (germline): MNHEY, SMNVEV (reference sequence). The CDR3 protein is CASSLAGGVSNQPQHF. The CDR3 nucleotides are TGTGCCAGCAGTTTAGCAGGGGGCGTAAGCAATCAGCCCCAGCATTTT.

The chain carries TRBV2 and TRBJ1-2; the D gene is possibly TRBD1 (5 bases). The CDR3 is 14 residues long. Germline V gene data show CDR1 as SNHLY and CDR2 as FYNNEI. With 9 bases removed from V and 7 bases from J, the gap between germline ends came to 21 bases. CDR3 DNA sequence: TGTGCCAGTACCCCAGATTCAGGGTTTGGTGGCTACACCTTC. It codes for CASTPDSGFGGYTF.